This T cell receptor beta chain came from a study of T-cell reconstitution after alpha-beta-depleted transplantation in children (dated by TCRdb to 2015 to 2016). The study in broad terms: Using TCR repertoire profiling, the study quantitatively followed how T-cell immune reconstitution unfolded in children after TCRalphabeta/CD19-depleted allogeneic hematopoietic cell transplantation.

Library creation used PCR. This sample was sequenced with an Illumina HiSeq 2500. Molecular barcoding was employed in the preparation of TCR libraries, with unique molecular identifiers being used to normalize TCRbeta repertoire quantification. TCRdb redid the processing of the public reads, applying fastp at Q25 and MiXCR, and retained in-frame beta chains. Every entry covers one CDR3 protein and lists the most common genes and DNA from its rows. The sample contains approximately 420,000 distinct CDR3 sequences, roughly a tenth of them found a single time. The ten largest clones add up to 5% to 6.5% of the sample. This clonotype was detected ten times or more. There is no known antigen for this receptor. The sample holds no much larger clone one base away, and base qualities are not on file. Including cysteine and phenylalanine, the CDR3 has 14 amino acids. The sequence is cut down to CDR3 DNA, 42 bases in frame from base 1. The germline V gene provides CDR1 ENHRY and CDR2 SYGVKD. Trimmed from V: 8 bases; trimmed from J: 0 bases; junction bases lacking a gene match: 4.

In this chain, TRBV10-3 is recombined with TRBJ2-3; TRBD2 matches 8 bases in the middle. This specimen was PBMCs from the stem cell graft donor, taken from the stem cell graft. The clonotype was recovered from a human donor who donated a stem cell graft to a child with acute myeloid leukemia. The CDR3 region: CAIGRGGSTDTQYF. The nucleotide sequence is TGTGCCATCGGACGGGGGGGAAGCACAGATACGCAGTATTTT.